Detailed here is one TCR beta chain. Its antigen is as yet unknown. The PCR was carried out with 60 Vbeta primers and 13 Jbeta primers. The table came from immunoSEQ multiplex PCR; TCRdb's copy has only in-frame clones and leaves some out. There are about 160,000 clones in the sample, with approximately 2.3% held by the top ten. The record originates from a study of cytomegalovirus exposure and HLA in healthy donors. Study-wide findings and caveats: The listing of roughly 160 TCR beta chains classed them as cytomegalovirus-associated.

CDR1 SQVTM and CDR2 ANQGSEA come from the germline V gene. The germline V and J ends were trimmed by 2 bases and 6 bases, with 17 bases remaining between them. This CDR3 comprises 14 residues. The sample comprised PBMCs. The V gene is TRBV29-1, the J gene TRBJ2-7, with a possible D match to TRBD2 (7 bases). The TCR comes from a man aged 30-40 years in good health and CMV-seronegative. DNA for the CDR3: TGCAGCGTTGAAATTCAAGGGGGGGTGGGCGAGCAGTACTTC. Translation gives CSVEIQGGVGEQYF.